The 5 T cell receptor beta chains below all came from one sample that was sequenced in a study of T cells in Graves' hyperthyroidism and ophthalmopathy. Amplified regions were TCR beta CDR3 sequences from RNA transcripts. A first-round RT-PCR of the TCR CDR3 used the HTBI primer set. Using its own MiXCR run on the multiplex PCR reads, TCRdb lists one record per CDR3 protein. Of more than 450,000 distinct CDR3 sequences listed, about 20% are singletons. Input material: blood. The origin of the receptors is a man in his forties or fifties with Graves' ophthalmopathy.

This clonotype occurred a few times. The DNA of the CDR3 is TGTGCCACCAGCAGAGATGTAGGGGACTATGGCTACACCTTC. It is translated as CATSRDVGDYGYTF. The chain recombines TRBV15 with TRBJ1-2; D possibly corresponds to TRBD1 (5 bases). This CDR3 is built from 14 residues. Germline CDR1 reads LNHNV; CDR2 reads YYDKDF (reference sequence). With 0 bases removed from V and 3 bases from J, the gap between germline ends came to 8 bases.

With respect to this clonotype: A junction boundary mismatches the germline segment, possibly from a read error. The chain carries TRBV7-6 and TRBJ2-1, with unresolved D. Germline CDR1 SGHVS, CDR2 FNYEAQ. The CDR3 covers 15 residues. The CDR3, as DNA: TGCGCCAGCAGCTTGGTCCACCCCTGGGGCAATGAGCAGTTCTTC. Translation: CASSLVHPWGNEQFF.

The chain combines TRBV20-1 with TRBJ2-5; 10 bases agree with TRBD2. The CDR3 runs to 13 residues. Trimming at V came to 6 bases and at J to 1 base, leaving 2 bases not matched to a gene. The germline gives CDR1 DFQATT, CDR2 SNEGSKA (reference sequence). The CDR3 bases are TGCAGTGCAACTAGCGGGGTCCAAGAGACCCAGTACTTC. It specifies CSATSGVQETQYF.

The chain combines TRBV6-2 or TRBV6-3 with TRBJ2-2; TRBD2 agrees at 9 bases. Germline V gives CDR1 MNHEY, CDR2 SVGEGT. The CDR3 loop spans 12 amino acids. CDR3 bases: TGTTCGCGGGAGGGCGCGACGCGGGAGCTGTTTTTT. Translating it yields CSREGATRELFF.

This clonotype was counted ten times or more. The rearrangement uses TRBV27 and TRBJ2-7; tentative D call: TRBD2 (5 bases). CDR1 is MNHEY and CDR2 is SMNVEV in the germline V gene (reference sequence). The CDR3 has 12 residues. The V end lost 6 bases, the J end lost 3 bases, and 9 bases lay between the germline ends. The CDR3 loop reads CASSTAGYEQYF. DNA for the CDR3: TGTGCCAGCAGCACGGCGGGCTACGAGCAGTACTTC.